The clone carrying this T cell receptor beta chain was seen a handful of times. Its antigen is undetermined. RNA transcripts were the template for amplifying TCR beta CDR3 regions. A set of HTBI primers served as the primers for a first-round RT-PCR of the TCR CDR3. TCRdb re-called the multiplex PCR reads with MiXCR, one entry per CDR3 protein. The table has roughly 350,000 distinct CDR3 sequences, around 14% seen once. This entry comes from a study of T cells in Graves' hyperthyroidism and ophthalmopathy. Regarding the study as a whole: In validation, the model predicted ophthalmopathy. These predictions came a median approximately six months before onset.

Absence of ophthalmopathy progression within 18 months defined stable Graves' hyperthyroidism. Diagnosing involved the use of clinical symptoms, serum thyroxine and TRAb, thyroid ultrasound and orbital computed tomography. The PBMCs were sourced from fresh peripheral blood (approximately 9.6 ml). J gave up 1 base and V 7 bases, and 6 bases lay outside the gene matches. Germline assignment: CDR1 LNHDA and CDR2 SQIVND (reference sequence). This CDR3 region has 14 residues. The chain carries TRBV19 and TRBJ2-7; 8 nucleotides align to TRBD1. Source material: blood. The sequence derives from a woman aged 25 to 39 with Graves' hyperthyroidism. The CDR3 loop reads CASKKDRGSYEQYF. The CDR3 coding sequence is TGTGCCAGTAAGAAAGACAGGGGTTCCTACGAGCAGTACTTC.